These T cell receptor beta chains were read from a single sample in a study of blood T cell repertoires in COVID-19. This table comes from immunoSEQ multiplex PCR, and its TCRdb copy is limited to in-frame clones, with some not included. The data hold about 180,000 clones, with approximately 87% observed a single time. Specimen: peripheral blood. The receptors shown here come from a man in his 70s with active or convalescent COVID-19. Both conserved end residues are part of each CDR3. D genes are given only for firm matches. Size is stated for part of the rows, as once, few or many counts, or as a class when the clone is expanded.

clone_size j_call d_call v_call cdr3_aa cdr3_nt
. TRBJ2-5 TRBD2 TRBV12-5 CASGLLSGNQETQYF TGTGCTAGTGGTTTGCTCAGCGGGAACCAAGAGACCCAGTACTTC
. TRBJ2-3 . TRBV7-2 CASRSTGLSSDTQYF TGTGCCAGCAGGTCCACGGGGTTGAGTTCAGATACGCAGTATTTT
. TRBJ2-5 . TRBV7-3 CASSASVEETQYF TGTGCCAGCAGCGCTAGCGTAGAAGAGACCCAGTACTTC
once TRBJ2-5 . TRBV5-6 CASSLVQPGGETQYF TGTGCCAGCAGCTTGGTTCAGCCAGGGGGGGAGACCCAGTACTTC
. TRBJ1-1 TRBD1 TRBV5-6 CASSLSRTGITEAFF TGTGCCAGCAGCTTAAGCCGGACAGGAATCACTGAAGCTTTCTTT
once TRBJ1-2 . TRBV6-2/TRBV6-3 CASSYGGERLYGYTF TGTGCCAGCAGTTACGGCGGGGAAAGGCTCTATGGCTACACCTTC
. TRBJ1-1 TRBD1 TRBV2 CASSLQGAASTEAFF TGTGCCAGCAGCCTACAGGGGGCGGCAAGCACTGAAGCTTTCTTT
. TRBJ2-7 TRBD2 TRBV14 CASSPGTSGRVYEQYF TGTGCCAGCAGCCCCGGGACTAGCGGGAGGGTATACGAGCAGTACTTC
. TRBJ2-7 . TRBV4-1 CASSQDYLEIYEQYF TGCGCCAGCAGCCAAGATTACCTAGAGATCTACGAGCAGTACTTC
. TRBJ2-6 TRBD2 TRBV9 CASSPAGLAGGPGANVLTF TGTGCCAGCAGCCCAGCCGGGCTAGCGGGAGGCCCTGGGGCCAACGTCCTGACTTTC
few TRBJ1-1 . TRBV27 CASSLSWGRNTEAFF TGTGCCAGCAGTTTATCGTGGGGGCGGAACACTGAAGCTTTCTTT
once TRBJ1-1 TRBD1 TRBV6-5 CASSRTGTGGREAFF TGTGCCAGCAGTCGTACCGGGACAGGGGGCCGGGAAGCTTTCTTT
. TRBJ2-1 TRBD2 TRBV11-2 CASSRTSGNNEQFF TGTGCCAGCAGCAGGACTAGCGGGAACAATGAGCAGTTCTTC
. TRBJ1-1 . TRBV19 CASNSPGTGGTEAFF TGTGCCAGTAACTCCCCAGGGACCGGGGGGACTGAAGCTTTCTTT
. TRBJ1-6 . TRBV4-3 CASSQGLRGADSPLHF TGCGCCAGCAGCCAAGGGCTTCGGGGGGCTGATTCACCCCTCCACTTT
. TRBJ1-1 TRBD1 TRBV5-1 CASSISTGGGTEAFF TGCGCCAGCAGCATCTCAACAGGGGGCGGCACTGAAGCTTTCTTT
. TRBJ2-5 TRBD1 TRBV6-5 CASSLQGAGETQYF TGTGCCAGCAGTTTACAGGGGGCTGGGGAGACCCAGTACTTC
. TRBJ2-3 TRBD1 TRBV24-1 CATGGSSTGVADTQYF TGTGCCACCGGGGGCTCAAGTACAGGGGTGGCAGATACGCAGTATTTT
. TRBJ2-1 TRBD2 TRBV6-5 CASSRLAGGLNEQFF TGTGCCAGCAGTAGACTAGCGGGAGGCTTGAATGAGCAGTTCTTC
. TRBJ2-5 . TRBV20-1 CSASRGGETQYF TGCAGTGCTAGTAGAGGGGGAGAGACCCAGTACTTC
. TRBJ1-3 . TRBV19 CASSMEGTSSGNTIYF TGTGCCAGTAGTATGGAGGGTACGAGCTCTGGAAACACCATATATTTT
. TRBJ2-1 . TRBV11-2 CASSLRVRSGYNEQFF TGTGCCAGCAGCTTACGGGTTCGGAGCGGCTACAATGAGCAGTTCTTC
few TRBJ1-1 TRBD1 TRBV7-9 CASSLLQGTTEAFF TGTGCCAGCAGCCTATTACAGGGGACCACTGAAGCTTTCTTT
. TRBJ1-1 TRBD1 TRBV28 CASINRGAMNTEAFF TGTGCCAGCATAAACAGGGGCGCCATGAACACTGAAGCTTTCTTT
. TRBJ1-2 . TRBV19 CASKAGNYGYTF TGTGCCAGTAAGGCAGGGAACTATGGCTACACCTTC
few TRBJ2-7 . TRBV18 CASSSQGSYEQYF TGTGCCAGCTCGTCCCAGGGGTCCTACGAGCAGTACTTC
. TRBJ2-6 . TRBV18 CASSRRPSSGANVLTF TGTGCCAGCTCACGTCGCCCCAGCTCTGGGGCCAACGTCCTGACTTTC
. TRBJ2-1 . TRBV7-9 CASSFSGSSYNEQFF TGTGCCAGCAGCTTTTCCGGGAGCTCCTACAATGAGCAGTTCTTC
. TRBJ2-7 . TRBV28 CASRKHPHEQYF TGTGCCAGCAGAAAACACCCCCACGAGCAGTACTTC
. TRBJ2-7 TRBD1 TRBV27 CASSPRDRGRDEQYF TGTGCCAGCAGCCCCCGGGACAGGGGGCGGGACGAGCAGTACTTC
few TRBJ1-5 TRBD1 TRBV5-1 CASSLTGTGGNQPQHF TGCGCCAGCAGCCTGACCGGGACAGGGGGCAATCAGCCCCAGCATTTT
. TRBJ2-7 TRBD2 TRBV27 CASSLVGGPYEQYF TGTGCCAGCAGTTTGGTGGGAGGGCCGTACGAGCAGTACTTC
. TRBJ1-2 TRBD1 TRBV18 CASSVSIGGVGSTF TGTGCCAGCTCAGTCTCAATAGGGGGCGTCGGCTCCACCTTC
. TRBJ1-2 . TRBV19 CASSGSYYGYTF TGTGCCAGTTCAGGGTCTTACTATGGCTACACCTTC
. TRBJ2-1 . TRBV7-9 CASSPRGTSVGREQFF TGTGCCAGCAGCCCACGCGGGACCTCTGTGGGGCGTGAGCAGTTCTTC
. TRBJ2-1 . TRBV6-2/TRBV6-3 CASSYPGGTYNEQFF TGTGCCAGCAGTTACCCTGGCGGGACCTACAATGAGCAGTTCTTC
. TRBJ2-3 TRBD2 TRBV24-1 CATSDDPGRDTQYF TGTGCCACCAGTGATGATCCCGGGAGGGATACGCAGTATTTT
. TRBJ2-5 TRBD2 TRBV7-7 CASSPRGAGGGMGTQYF TGTGCCAGCAGCCCACGCGGCGCTGGCGGGGGGATGGGGACCCAGTACTTC
. TRBJ1-1 TRBD1 TRBV4-3 CASRRGRTNTEAFF TGCGCCAGCCGTAGGGGGCGGACGAACACTGAAGCTTTCTTT
. TRBJ2-1 . TRBV28 CASKRGDRFSYNEQFF TGTGCCAGCAAAAGAGGAGACAGATTCTCCTACAATGAGCAGTTCTTC
. TRBJ2-2 . TRBV6-5 CASTTGFGELFF TGTGCCAGCACCACAGGGTTCGGGGAGCTGTTTTTT
. TRBJ2-7 . TRBV14 CASSQVGLSGYGQYF TGTGCCAGCAGCCAAGTTGGGCTTAGCGGATACGGGCAGTACTTC
. TRBJ1-5 TRBD1 TRBV7-8 CASSFRDRGSSSNQPQHF TGTGCCAGCAGCTTCCGGGACAGGGGCAGTAGTAGCAATCAGCCCCAGCATTTT
. TRBJ1-5 TRBD1 TRBV6-5 CASSSTGQGLNQPQHF TGTGCCAGCAGTTCCACGGGACAGGGGCTCAATCAGCCCCAGCATTTT
. TRBJ2-7 . TRBV18 CASSWGVALEQYF TGTGCCAGCTCATGGGGGGTGGCTTTGGAGCAGTACTTC
. TRBJ2-7 TRBD2 TRBV29-1 CSAATGTSGSLAEQYF TGCAGCGCCGCTACCGGGACTAGCGGGTCCCTGGCCGAGCAGTACTTC
. TRBJ2-5 TRBD1 TRBV6-2/TRBV6-3 CASSYRLRWQGVLETQYF TGTGCCAGCAGTTACCGTTTGAGGTGGCAGGGGGTGTTAGAGACCCAGTACTTC
. TRBJ1-3 TRBD1 TRBV7-9 CASSLQGVKNTIYF TGTGCCAGCAGCTTACAGGGGGTGAAAAACACCATATATTTT
. TRBJ1-5 . TRBV5-1 CASSLDGQNNQPQHF TGCGCCAGCAGCTTGGACGGACAGAACAATCAGCCCCAGCATTTT
. TRBJ2-2 . TRBV19 CASRDGLRTGELFF TGTGCCAGTAGGGACGGACTACGAACCGGGGAGCTGTTTTTT
. TRBJ2-1 . TRBV5-1 CASSLRDPGGEQFF TGCGCCAGCAGCTTGAGGGACCCAGGGGGGGAGCAGTTCTTC
. TRBJ1-2 . TRBV5-1 CASSLDRPYGYTF TGCGCCAGCAGCTTGGACAGGCCCTATGGCTACACCTTC